This entry lists 32 T cell receptor beta chains sequenced from one sample in a study of blood T cell repertoires in COVID-19. Generated by immunoSEQ multiplex PCR, the TCRdb table keeps only in-frame clones and is missing some. This sample has some 130,000 clones; approximately 74% occur once, and the top ten carry around 2%. The specimen was peripheral blood. The receptors originated from a woman in her 70s with acute or convalescent COVID-19.

V and J are TRBV4-1 and TRBJ2-5, with TRBD2 matching over 12 bases. V lost 4 bases, J lost 5 bases, and 11 bases stayed unmatched. The CDR3 is made up of 17 amino acids. Germline CDR1 is MGHRA and CDR2 is YSYEKL. CDR3 coding DNA: TGCGCCAGCAGCCCGACTAGCGGGGGACCTCTTCGGGAGACCCAGTACTTC. Protein product: CASSPTSGGPLRETQYF.

The chain is built from TRBV20-1 and TRBJ1-1; the D is unclear. Germline assignment: CDR1 DFQATT and CDR2 SNEGSKA (reference sequence). This CDR3 region has 10 residues. The V end lost 1 base, the J end lost 8 bases, and 5 bases lay between the germline ends. As DNA, the CDR3 is TGCAGTGCTAGAGCCAGGGAAGCTTTCTTT. Its translation is CSARAREAFF.

This clone came up once. The CDR3 reads CASSRVPAGDTEAFF. Here the CDR3 DNA reads TGCGCCAGCAGCCGCGTCCCCGCAGGGGACACTGAAGCTTTCTTT. The chain employs TRBV5-1 and TRBJ1-1; TRBD1 might be the D (6 bases). The length of the CDR3 is 15 residues. Germline values: CDR1 SGHRS, CDR2 YFSETQ. With 4 bases removed from V and 3 bases from J, the gap between germline ends came to 16 bases.

The V gene is TRBV5-5, the J gene TRBJ2-3, with D possibly being TRBD2 (6 bases). Germline CDR1 and CDR2: SGHKS and YYEKEE (reference sequence). The CDR3 is 16 residues long. V lost 0 bases and J lost 5, with 16 bases in between. The CDR3 nucleotides read TGTGCCAGCAGCTTGGGGGGCGGGCCGGGGGTAGATACGCAGTATTTT. This gives the protein CASSLGGGPGVDTQYF.

V gene TRBV6-1 combines with J gene TRBJ1-2; D not certain. Per germline, CDR1 MNHNS and CDR2 SASEGT. V was trimmed by 0 bases and J by 2 bases, leaving 13 bases between them. CDR3 size: 16 residues. CDR3 amino acids: CASSEAAGSRNYGYTF. The CDR3 bases are TGTGCCAGCAGTGAAGCAGCAGGCAGTAGAAACTATGGCTACACCTTC.

This chain's CDR3 is CASSQVGGGLREQYF. As DNA, the CDR3 is TGCGCCAGCAGCCAAGTAGGGGGTGGACTGAGGGAGCAGTACTTC. The chain uses TRBV4-3 and TRBJ2-7; the D gene is possibly TRBD1 (6 bases). This CDR3 is built from 15 residues. The germline V gene has CDR1 LGHNA and CDR2 YSLEER. The ends were cut back, 1 base at V and 7 bases at J, with 17 bases in the middle.

The V call is TRBV19, the J call TRBJ2-7; D possibly corresponds to TRBD1 (6 bases). The CDR3 sequence is 13 residues long. Germline-derived CDR1 and CDR2 are LNHDA and SQIVND (reference sequence). V shed 2 bases and J shed 4 bases, with 9 bases lying between them. CDR3 DNA sequence: TGTGCCAGTAGTATAACAGGGCTATACGAGCAGTACTTC. It specifies CASSITGLYEQYF.

Comments on this clone: The sample contains more than one DNA sequence encoding this CDR3. The chain combines TRBV7-9 with TRBJ1-2; 9 nucleotides align to TRBD1. CDR3 length: 14 residues. V was pared by 5 bases and J by 4 bases, with 5 bases of the junction left unmatched. The germline CDR1 and CDR2 sequences are SEHNR and FQNEAQ (reference sequence). The CDR3 DNA sequence: TGTGCCAGCAGCCCGGGACAGGGCCTCTATGGCTACACCTTC. Amino acids: CASSPGQGLYGYTF.

In its sample, this clone was seen once. In DNA form, the CDR3 reads TGTGCCAGCACTCGTTTGTCTCGGGCAGGGCACACCGGGGAGCTGTTTTTT. Its translation: CASTRLSRAGHTGELFF. The chain couples TRBV27 to TRBJ2-2; D may be TRBD1 (5 bases). Germline V gene lookup returns CDR1 MNHEY and CDR2 SMNVEV (reference sequence). Trimming removed 7 bases at V and 3 bases at J, with 21 bases between. CDR3 size: 17 residues.

The rearrangement joins TRBV7-9 to TRBJ1-2; no clear D. The V end was cut by 11 bases, the J end by 4 bases, with 14 bases between. CDR3 length equals 12 residues. Germline V lookup: CDR1 SEHNR, CDR2 FQNEAQ (reference sequence). The CDR3 is CAAEEAPYGYTF. The CDR3 DNA sequence: TGTGCCGCGGAGGAGGCGCCCTATGGCTACACCTTC.

The J gene is TRBJ2-1, the V gene TRBV7-2, with 7 bases fitting TRBD1. Germline assignment: CDR1 SGHTA and CDR2 FQGNSA. CDR3 length: 15 amino acids. V lost 0 bases, J lost 3 bases, and 2 bases stayed unmatched. The CDR3 bases are TGTGCCAGCAGCTTAGCCAGGGGGAGCTACAATGAGCAGTTCTTC. This gives the protein CASSLARGSYNEQFF.

Concerning this clone: At one of its ends the junction is not consistent with the germline gene, which may arise from a read error. The genes are TRBV10-1 and TRBJ1-5, with 8 bases identical to TRBD1. Per the germline V gene, CDR1 is WNHNN and CDR2 is SYGVQD (reference sequence). The CDR3 has 16 amino acids. The CDR3 coding sequence is TGCGCCAGCAGTCAGTCCGGGACAGGATCTCATCAGCCCCAGCATTTT. Translation gives CASSQSGTGSHQPQHF.

The chain joins TRBV5-5 to TRBJ1-2, with 8 positions matching TRBD1. CDR1 and CDR2 from the germline V gene are SGHKS and YYEKEE (reference sequence). Trimming at V came to 0 bases and at J to 2 bases, leaving 3 bases not matched to a gene. CDR3 length: 15 amino acids. CDR3 loop: CASSLVPGGNYGYTF. For the CDR3, the DNA is TGTGCCAGCAGCTTGGTTCCAGGGGGCAACTATGGCTACACCTTC.

The V and J genes are TRBV19 and TRBJ1-5; D uncertain. Per the germline V gene, CDR1 is LNHDA and CDR2 is SQIVND (reference sequence). The ends were cut back, 3 bases at V and 4 bases at J, with 10 bases in the middle. CDR3 size: 14 residues. CDR3: CASSIANGNQPQHF. CDR3 DNA sequence: TGTGCCAGTAGTATCGCCAACGGGAATCAGCCCCAGCATTTT.

This sequence joins TRBV6-5 and TRBJ2-7; perhaps TRBD1 as D (6 bases). The germline CDR1 and CDR2 sequences are MNHEY and SVGAGI. The CDR3 contains 14 residues. Between the trimmed V and J ends, which lost 10 bases and 0 bases, there was a span of 16 bases. The CDR3 DNA sequence: TGTGCCACTAATATCGGACAGAGCTCCTACGAGCAGTACTTC. It translates to CATNIGQSSYEQYF.

This clone occurred once. The V and J genes are TRBV10-3 and TRBJ1-5; D remains unclear. CDR3 length: 13 residues. The V and J ends lost 6 bases and 3 bases respectively, with 9 bases between them. Germline V lookup: CDR1 ENHRY, CDR2 SYGVKD. In nucleotides, the CDR3 is TGTGCCATCAGGAGGGAGTCCAATCAGCCCCAGCATTTT. This translates into CAIRRESNQPQHF.

V usage is TRBV7-2 and J usage is TRBJ2-6; a possible D gene is TRBD1 (5 bases). The CDR3 extends over 17 amino acids. V was clipped by 3 bases and J by 0 bases, with 12 bases between them. Germline V lookup: CDR1 SGHTA, CDR2 FQGNSA. The CDR3 DNA sequence: TGTGCCAGCAGCTTCGGACAACCAGACTCTGGGGCCAACGTCCTGACTTTC. Protein: CASSFGQPDSGANVLTF.

The chain recombines TRBV7-2 with TRBJ2-3, with 8 bases fitting TRBD2. Germline V gene data show CDR1 as SGHTA and CDR2 as FQGNSA. V dropped 1 base and J dropped 0; count of bases not matched to a gene: 9. The CDR3 runs to 18 residues. The CDR3 DNA sequence: TGTGCCAGCAGCTTAGGGATTAGCGGGATATTAAGCACAGATACGCAGTATTTT. Translating gives CASSLGISGILSTDTQYF. The entire variable domain, with the rest obtained from reference TRBV7-2 and TRBJ2-3, is as follows: GAGVSQSPSNKVTEKGKDVELRCDPISGHTALYWYRQSLGQGLEFLIYFQGNSAPDKSGLPSDRFSAERTGGSVSTLTIQRTQQEDSAVYLCASSLGISGILSTDTQYFGPGTRLTVL.

J is TRBJ2-2 and V is TRBV28; D unresolved. CDR1 is MDHEN, CDR2 SYDVKM, per germline. Trimming took 10 bases from V and 7 from J, leaving 13 bases between them. The CDR3 is 12 residues long. The CDR3 region has the DNA TGTGCCACCCGTGGAGTTGGCGGGGAGCTGTTTTTT. Amino acid sequence: CATRGVGGELFF.

The chain carries TRBV9 and TRBJ2-7; 7 bases match TRBD1. This CDR3 region has 13 residues. The V segment lost 3 bases and the J segment 3 bases; nucleotides outside the gene matches: 3. The germline V gene encodes CDR1 SGDLS and CDR2 YYNGEE. The CDR3 spells CASSAGTDYEQYF. The CDR3 nucleotides read TGTGCCAGCAGCGCAGGGACAGACTACGAGCAGTACTTC.

The chain links TRBV11-2 to TRBJ2-7, with a weak D call TRBD1 (5 bases). This CDR3 contains 15 residues. V lost 0 bases, J lost 2 bases, and 11 bases lay in between. Germline assignment: CDR1 SGHAT and CDR2 FQNNGV. CDR3 coding DNA: TGTGCCAGCAGCTTAGAAAGGGGCAGGACCTACGAGCAGTACTTC. Its protein is CASSLERGRTYEQYF.

The gene calls are TRBV5-4 and TRBJ2-7; 12 bases match TRBD2. The CDR3 has 16 residues. Germline-derived CDR1 and CDR2 are SGHNT and YYREEE (reference sequence). The V and J ends lost 0 bases and 5 bases, in that order; junction bases with no gene match: 6. The chain's CDR3 is CASSLAQTSGGDEQYF. CDR3 in DNA: TGTGCCAGCAGCTTGGCCCAGACTAGCGGGGGTGACGAGCAGTACTTC.

The V call is TRBV6-5, the J call TRBJ2-7; possibly TRBD2 for D (6 bases). This CDR3 spans 13 amino acids. The germline V gene has CDR1 MNHEY and CDR2 SVGAGI. The V and J ends lost 7 bases and 2 bases respectively, with 12 bases between them. CDR3 region: CASTHGEAYEQYF. CDR3 nucleotide sequence: TGTGCCAGCACCCACGGGGAGGCCTACGAGCAGTACTTC.

In DNA form, the CDR3 reads TGTGCCAGCAGCCAAGGGACTAGTTCAGAGACCCAGTACTTC. Protein product: CASSQGTSSETQYF. The chain has TRBV4-2 and TRBJ2-5; TRBD2 matches at 7 bases. This CDR3 has 14 amino acids. CDR1 is LGHNA, CDR2 YNFKEQ, per germline. V shed 1 base and J 4 bases; nucleotides not matched to a gene: 3.

The chain couples TRBV7-2 to TRBJ2-7; 8 bases agree with TRBD1. Trimming at V came to 1 base and at J to 5 bases, leaving 4 bases not matched to a gene. This CDR3 spans 14 amino acids. Germline V lookup: CDR1 SGHTA, CDR2 FQGNSA. As DNA, the CDR3 is TGTGCCAGCAGCTTAGGGCAGGGGGCTAACGAGCAGTACTTC. Its protein is CASSLGQGANEQYF.

V and J are TRBV10-3 and TRBJ2-3; 7 nucleotides align to TRBD1. With V trimmed by 5 bases and J by 7 bases, 3 bases remained unmatched. The CDR3 loop spans 12 amino acids. CDR1 and CDR2 (germline): ENHRY, SYGVKD. The CDR3 DNA follows: TGTGCCATCAGTAAGGGACAGTATACGCAGTATTTT. It encodes CAISKGQYTQYF.

The chain uses TRBV7-6 and TRBJ2-7; TRBD1 might be the D (6 bases). The CDR3 loop spans 14 amino acids. CDR1 SGHVS and CDR2 FNYEAQ come from the germline V gene. Trimming removed 0 bases at V and 2 bases at J, with 8 bases between. DNA of the CDR3: TGTGCCAGCAGCTTAGCGGGACAAGCCTACGAGCAGTACTTC. Its protein is CASSLAGQAYEQYF. The entire variable domain, with the rest obtained from reference TRBV7-6 and TRBJ2-7, is as follows: GAGVSQSPRYKVTKRGQDVALRCDPISGHVSLYWYRQALGQGPEFLTYFNYEAQQDKSGLPNDRFSAERPEGSISTLTIQRTEQRDSAMYRCASSLAGQAYEQYFGPGTRLTVT.

V gene TRBV5-1 combines with J gene TRBJ2-3, with 15 nucleotides matching TRBD2. Germline V gene data show CDR1 as SGHRS and CDR2 as YFSETQ. The CDR3 sequence is 19 residues long. The trim removed 3 bases at V and 5 bases at J, leaving 13 bases unmatched. DNA for the CDR3: TGCGCCAGCAGCTCTGGACTAGCGGGAGGGATCAGTGTGTTAGATACGCAGTATTTT. Protein sequence: CASSSGLAGGISVLDTQYF. The whole variable domain, filled in from reference TRBV5-1 and TRBJ2-3, reads KAGVTQTPRYLIKTRGQQVTLSCSPISGHRSVSWYQQTPGQGLQFLFEYFSETQRNKGNFPGRFSGRQFSNSRSEMNVSTLELGDSALYLCASSSGLAGGISVLDTQYFGPGTRLTVL.

The rearrangement joins TRBV27 to TRBJ2-1; possible D gene TRBD2, 5 bases. CDR3 length: 15 amino acids. With 3 bases removed from V and 4 bases from J, the gap between germline ends came to 13 bases. Germline assignment: CDR1 MNHEY and CDR2 SMNVEV (reference sequence). CDR3 in DNA: TGTGCCAGCAGTTTTGAGGGCCACCGATACAATGAGCAGTTCTTC. Translated, it gives CASSFEGHRYNEQFF.

The V gene is TRBV29-1, the J gene TRBJ1-2; perhaps TRBD1 as D (5 bases). Germline values: CDR1 SQVTM, CDR2 ANQGSEA. The CDR3 loop spans 8 amino acids. In DNA, the CDR3 is TGCAGTTCGGGGGACTACACCTTC. This gives the protein CSSGDYTF.

V and J are TRBV27 and TRBJ2-1; no clear D. Trimming shortened V by 3 bases and J by 9 bases, and 9 bases separated the two germline ends. The CDR3 runs to 12 residues. The germline V gene has CDR1 MNHEY and CDR2 SMNVEV (reference sequence). CDR3 sequence (DNA): TGTGCCAGCAGTTTCAGAGGTTCTGAGCAGTTCTTC. Protein: CASSFRGSEQFF.

This clone was seen more than once but under ten times. The chain combines TRBV6-2 or TRBV6-3 with TRBJ2-2; 8 bases fit TRBD2. The germline V gene encodes CDR1 MNHEY and CDR2 SVGEGT. The junction had 13 bases not matched to a gene; V was cut back by 4 bases and J by 0 bases. The CDR3 is 19 residues long. The CDR3 region has the DNA TGTGCCAGCAGTTCCCCCCTCCTCGGGAGGGACCCGAACACCGGGGAGCTGTTTTTT. It yields the protein CASSSPLLGRDPNTGELFF.